This paragraph covers one T cell receptor beta chain sequence. Other DNA sequences from this sample encode an identical CDR3 as well. Genomic DNA for unsorted samples, which was extracted with the QIAamp DNA Blood Mini kit, came from 99 million or so PBMCs. There are 14 residues in the CDR3. V was pared by 6 bases and J by 3 bases, with 15 bases between. Looked up from germline, CDR1 is LNHDA and CDR2 is SQIVND (reference sequence). Sequencing used immunoSEQ multiplex PCR; TCRdb keeps in-frame clones, though not all of them. The sample has some 530,000 clones, approximately 80% seen once. The data were taken from a study of shared clonotypes between healthy human individuals.

Sequencing was carried out using PBMCs. The chain employs TRBV19 and TRBJ2-7; tentative D call: TRBD1 (6 bases). The sequence came from a woman aged 40-49 years in good health. Some clones in this sample may be carry-over from other donors' samples. CDR3 DNA sequence: TGTGCCAGTAGCATGGGCCAGGGGTTCTACGAGCAGTACTTC. Residues: CASSMGQGFYEQYF.